This entry lists 32 T cell receptor beta chains sequenced from one sample in a study of cytomegalovirus exposure and HLA in healthy donors. Vbeta (60) and Jbeta (13) primers were used in the PCR. Measured with immunoSEQ multiplex PCR; TCRdb has only the in-frame clones, and not every one. The sample records about 190,000 clones, around 80% being singletons. Source material: PBMCs. All receptors derive from a woman aged 18-29 years in good health and CMV-seropositive.

The chain is built from TRBV7-9 and TRBJ2-1, with D unresolved. CDR3 size: 12 residues. The germline V and J ends were trimmed by 6 bases and 13 bases, with 16 bases remaining between them. Germline values: CDR1 SEHNR, CDR2 FQNEAQ (reference sequence). The CDR3 protein is CASSYDLRSQFF. The CDR3 DNA reads as TGTGCCAGCAGTTACGACCTAAGGAGTCAGTTCTTC.

The genes are TRBV19 and TRBJ1-5, with D perhaps TRBD1 (5 bases). Trimming shortened V by 8 bases and J by 0 bases, and 14 bases separated the two germline ends. The CDR3 has 15 residues. Germline assignment: CDR1 LNHDA and CDR2 SQIVND (reference sequence). CDR3: CASGGLIYSNQPQHF. The DNA for the CDR3 is TGTGCCAGTGGGGGACTGATTTATAGCAATCAGCCCCAGCATTTT.

The chain combines TRBV7-9 with TRBJ2-5; D may be TRBD2 (6 bases). Germline CDR1 and CDR2: SEHNR and FQNEAQ (reference sequence). The length of the CDR3 is 13 residues. V was cut by 1 base and J by 7 bases, with 10 bases left in between. This CDR3 reads CASSLGDGRTQYF. CDR3 in DNA: TGTGCCAGCAGCTTAGGTGACGGGAGGACCCAGTACTTC.

The V call is TRBV28, the J call TRBJ1-1, with 9 positions matching TRBD1. The CDR3 covers 16 residues. The V and J ends lost 7 bases and 1 base, in that order; junction bases with no gene match: 10. From germline, CDR1 is MDHEN and CDR2 SYDVKM. The CDR3 DNA reads as TGTGCCAGCACTACGGACAGGGGAAATTGGAACACTGAAGCTTTCTTT. Its protein is CASTTDRGNWNTEAFF.

V is TRBV19 and J is TRBJ1-2; no clear D gene. The V end lost 9 bases, the J end lost 6 bases, and 5 bases lay between the germline ends. CDR3 length: 9 amino acids. Per germline, CDR1 LNHDA and CDR2 SQIVND (reference sequence). The CDR3 DNA sequence: TGTGCCAGCGGGGATGGCTACACCTTC. Translation gives CASGDGYTF.

Turning to this clone: Other nucleotide sequences in the sample specify the same CDR3. This chain uses TRBV7-6 with TRBJ2-7, with 11 nucleotides matching TRBD2. This CDR3 is built from 14 residues. With 5 bases clipped from V and 6 bases from J, the junction kept 6 bases outside the gene matches. Per the germline V gene, CDR1 is SGHVS and CDR2 is FNYEAQ. The CDR3 nucleotides are TGTGCCAGCAGCCACAGACTAGCGGGGAGCGAGCAGTACTTC. This codes for CASSHRLAGSEQYF. The entire variable domain, with the rest obtained from reference TRBV7-6 and TRBJ2-7, is as follows: GAGVSQSPRYKVTKRGQDVALRCDPISGHVSLYWYRQALGQGPEFLTYFNYEAQQDKSGLPNDRFSAERPEGSISTLTIQRTEQRDSAMYRCASSHRLAGSEQYFGPGTRLTVT.

Only a few counts were recorded for this clone. The same CDR3 also results from other DNA sequences found in this sample. This chain connects TRBV5-1 to TRBJ2-1; D is perhaps TRBD1 (5 bases). The germline V gene has CDR1 SGHRS and CDR2 YFSETQ. The CDR3 is made up of 17 amino acids. V was pared by 3 bases and J by 1 base, with 17 bases between. The CDR3 is CASSSHPKQASYNEQFF. In DNA form, the CDR3 reads TGCGCCAGCAGCTCCCATCCGAAACAGGCTTCCTACAATGAGCAGTTCTTC.

The table lists this clone with a few counts. The V and J genes are TRBV6-4 and TRBJ2-3; 14 bases map to TRBD2. The CDR3 has 15 residues. The V gene end was trimmed by 3 bases and the J gene end by 7 bases; junction bases not matched to a gene: 3. From germline, CDR1 is MRHNA and CDR2 SNTAGT. CDR3 region: CASSEGTSGGNTQYF. DNA for the CDR3: TGTGCCAGCAGTGAGGGGACTAGCGGGGGAAATACGCAGTATTTT.

The chain is built from TRBV4-1 and TRBJ1-4; D may be TRBD1 (6 bases). CDR3 length: 14 residues. With 4 bases removed from V and 8 bases from J, the gap between germline ends came to 14 bases. Germline V lookup: CDR1 MGHRA, CDR2 YSYEKL. This chain's CDR3 is CASSRLAGEEKLFF. The CDR3 nucleotides read TGCGCCAGCAGCCGCCTTGCAGGGGAGGAAAAACTGTTTTTT.

There are a few counts of this clone. The chain carries TRBV2 and TRBJ2-5, with D uncertain. Per germline, CDR1 SNHLY and CDR2 FYNNEI. V lost 8 bases and J lost 5, with 9 bases in between. The CDR3 totals 11 residues. The chain's CDR3 is CASVHGETQYF. In nucleotides, the CDR3 is TGTGCCAGCGTTCACGGTGAGACCCAGTACTTC. The full variable domain, rest sourced from reference TRBV2 and TRBJ2-5, is EPEVTQTPSHQVTQMGQEVILRCVPISNHLYFYWYRQILGQKVEFLVSFYNNEISEKSEIFDDQFSVERPDGSNFTLKIRSTKLEDSAMYFCASVHGETQYFGPGTRLLVL.

To note about this clone: Other DNA sequences from this sample encode an identical CDR3 as well. The rearrangement uses TRBV19 and TRBJ1-6, with 10 positions matching TRBD1. The V gene's germline CDR1 is LNHDA and CDR2 SQIVND (reference sequence). The CDR3 is 14 amino acids. The V gene end was trimmed by 6 bases and the J gene end by 7 bases; junction bases not matched to a gene: 3. The CDR3 reads CASRPGQGNSPLHF. The CDR3 DNA reads as TGTGCCAGTAGGCCGGGACAGGGGAATTCACCCCTCCACTTT.

This chain links TRBV18 with TRBJ2-3; D may be TRBD2 (6 bases). Trimming took 3 bases from V and 0 from J, leaving 7 bases between them. The germline V gene encodes CDR1 KGHSH and CDR2 LQKENI. The length of the CDR3 is 14 residues. In DNA form, the CDR3 reads TGTGCCAGCTCACCGGGGACTAGCACAGATACGCAGTATTTT. Translating it yields CASSPGTSTDTQYF.

V is TRBV19 and J is TRBJ2-1; 9 nucleotides agree with TRBD2. Trimming took 6 bases from V and 7 from J; bases not matched to a gene: 7. CDR1 LNHDA and CDR2 SQIVND come from the germline V gene (reference sequence). The CDR3 is made up of 14 amino acids. In DNA, the CDR3 is TGTGCCAGTAGCCCGGGACTAGCAAGGAATGAGCAGTTCTTC. Translation: CASSPGLARNEQFF.

The J gene is TRBJ2-1, the V gene TRBV28; D might be TRBD1 (5 bases). Germline V gene lookup returns CDR1 MDHEN and CDR2 SYDVKM. This CDR3 has 17 residues. V gave up 3 bases and J gave up 0 bases, with 15 bases separating them. CDR3: CASSFRLRVASYNEQFF. The CDR3 nucleotides are TGTGCCAGCAGTTTCCGACTCAGGGTCGCCTCCTACAATGAGCAGTTCTTC.

V is TRBV4-1 and J is TRBJ2-1; TRBD2 might be the D (6 bases). Germline CDR1 reads MGHRA; CDR2 reads YSYEKL. The V and J ends lost 0 bases and 3 bases respectively, with 12 bases between them. The CDR3 contains 16 residues. The CDR3 loop reads CASSQDLGGNYNEQFF. The CDR3 bases are TGCGCCAGCAGCCAAGATTTGGGCGGGAACTACAATGAGCAGTTCTTC.

The chain joins TRBV11-3 to TRBJ1-1; 8 bases match TRBD1. The V segment lost 0 bases and the J segment 6 bases; nucleotides outside the gene matches: 9. The germline gives CDR1 SGHNT, CDR2 YENEEA. The CDR3 is 16 residues long. CDR3 loop: CASSLDPRTGMAEAFF. CDR3 bases: TGTGCCAGCAGCTTAGATCCCCGGACAGGGATGGCTGAAGCTTTCTTT.

This sequence joins TRBV30 and TRBJ1-2; no firm D call. Trimming removed 3 bases from V and 4 bases from J, with 12 bases in between. The length of the CDR3 is 13 residues. Germline loops: CDR1 GTSNPN, CDR2 SVGIG (reference sequence). Here the CDR3 reads CAWRSLTAYGYTF. CDR3 nucleotides: TGTGCCTGGAGGTCCCTCACAGCCTATGGCTACACCTTC.

The chain links TRBV19 to TRBJ1-6, with D possibly TRBD1 on 5 matching bases. The CDR3 spans 14 residues. Per the germline V gene, CDR1 is LNHDA and CDR2 is SQIVND (reference sequence). The V gene lost 5 bases and the J gene lost 7 bases, with 12 bases spanning the gap. CDR3 in DNA: TGTGCCAGTAGTTGGAGGGGCCTAAATTCACCCCTCCACTTT. Its translation is CASSWRGLNSPLHF.

This CDR3 is CASSPRVPNTGELFF. The CDR3, as DNA: TGTGCCAGCAGCCCCAGGGTTCCGAACACCGGGGAGCTGTTTTTT. The chain uses TRBV7-9 and TRBJ2-2, with D possibly being TRBD1 (5 bases). Germline V lookup: CDR1 SEHNR, CDR2 FQNEAQ (reference sequence). V dropped 5 bases and J dropped 0 bases, with 10 bases sitting between them. The CDR3 is 15 residues long.

The chain uses TRBV11-1 and TRBJ1-5, with TRBD1 matching over 7 bases. The germline CDR1 and CDR2 sequences are SGHAT and FQDESV (reference sequence). The J segment lost 7 bases and the V segment lost 1 base, leaving 13 bases of the junction unmatched. This CDR3 has 17 residues. CDR3 region: CASSLGGTAVGRQPQHF. CDR3 in DNA: TGTGCCAGCAGCTTAGGGGGGACAGCCGTCGGCAGGCAGCCCCAGCATTTT.

This clone was seen only once. The rearrangement links TRBV5-4 to TRBJ2-3, with D uncertain. Germline assignment: CDR1 SGHNT and CDR2 YYREEE (reference sequence). V was pared by 0 bases and J by 2 bases, with 4 bases between. CDR3 size: 13 residues. The CDR3 DNA reads TGTGCCAGCAGCTTGGACTTCACAGATACGCAGTATTTT. This encodes CASSLDFTDTQYF. The full variable domain, with the rest looked up from reference TRBV5-4 and TRBJ2-3, is ETGVTQSPTHLIKTRGQQVTLRCSSQSGHNTVSWYQQALGQGPQFIFQYYREEENGRGNFPPRFSGLQFPNYSSELNVNALELDDSALYLCASSLDFTDTQYFGPGTRLTVL.

The V gene is TRBV10-3, the J gene TRBJ2-3; 11 bases agree with TRBD2. The CDR3 loop spans 15 amino acids. J gave up 2 bases and V 5 bases, and 3 bases lay outside the gene matches. CDR1 is ENHRY, CDR2 SYGVKD, per germline. CDR3: CAISRLAGITDTQYF. CDR3 bases: TGTGCCATCAGTCGACTAGCGGGGATCACAGATACGCAGTATTTT.

This clone was counted between two and nine times. The J gene is TRBJ2-5, the V gene TRBV4-1, with TRBD1 as a possible D gene (7 bases). The CDR3 consists of 14 residues. The V and J ends lost 1 base and 5 bases respectively, with 11 bases between them. CDR1 MGHRA and CDR2 YSYEKL come from the germline V gene. The CDR3 spells CASSQVSGGETQYF. The CDR3, as DNA: TGCGCCAGCAGCCAAGTGTCAGGGGGGGAGACCCAGTACTTC.

The chain is built from TRBV7-9 and TRBJ2-2; D remains unclear. CDR3 size: 14 residues. The germline V and J ends were trimmed by 6 bases and 3 bases, with 11 bases remaining between them. Germline V gives CDR1 SEHNR, CDR2 FQNEAQ (reference sequence). The CDR3 protein is CASSQDGYTGELFF. In nucleotides, the CDR3 is TGTGCCAGCAGTCAAGACGGGTACACCGGGGAGCTGTTTTTT.

The rearrangement uses TRBV5-1 and TRBJ1-3, with D maybe TRBD1 (6 bases). Germline loops: CDR1 SGHRS, CDR2 YFSETQ. V lost 7 bases, J lost 2 bases, and 25 bases lay in between. The length of the CDR3 is 18 residues. The CDR3 region is CASRPGNRAGGPGNTIYF. The CDR3 DNA follows: TGCGCCAGCCGGCCCGGGAACAGGGCCGGTGGACCTGGAAACACCATATATTTT.

The chain joins TRBV18 to TRBJ2-5, with 8 bases matching TRBD2. Looked up from germline, CDR1 is KGHSH and CDR2 is LQKENI. The J segment lost 7 bases and the V segment lost 3 bases, leaving 7 bases of the junction unmatched. The CDR3 consists of 14 residues. This CDR3 reads CASSPPGGGRTQYF. CDR3 DNA: TGTGCCAGCTCACCCCCAGGCGGGGGGCGGACCCAGTACTTC. The whole variable domain, remainder taken from reference TRBV18 and TRBJ2-5, is NAGVMQNPRHLVRRRGQEARLRCSPMKGHSHVYWYRQLPEEGLKFMVYLQKENIIDESGMPKERFSAEFPKEGPSILRIQQVVRGDSAAYFCASSPPGGGRTQYFGPGTRLLVL.

J is TRBJ2-1 and V is TRBV6-4; 10 bases are a match to TRBD2. The CDR3 runs to 16 residues. Germline values: CDR1 MRHNA, CDR2 SNTAGT. The V and J ends lost 3 bases and 2 bases, in that order; junction bases with no gene match: 4. CDR3 residues: CASSDQSGGAYNEQFF. The DNA of the CDR3 is TGTGCCAGCAGTGATCAGAGCGGGGGGGCCTACAATGAGCAGTTCTTC.

The chain carries TRBV5-5 and TRBJ1-2, with 9 bases identical to TRBD1. Per germline, CDR1 SGHKS and CDR2 YYEKEE (reference sequence). The CDR3 is 16 residues long. V lost 2 bases to trimming and J lost 4 bases; unmatched junction nucleotides: 9. CDR3 region: CASSFGQGTVSYGYTF. The CDR3 nucleotides read TGTGCCAGCAGCTTCGGACAGGGGACGGTGTCCTATGGCTACACCTTC.

The genes are TRBV5-4 and TRBJ1-6, with D possibly being TRBD1 (6 bases). V was pared by 2 bases and J by 2 bases, with 11 bases between. The CDR3 sequence is 16 residues long. Germline V gene data show CDR1 as SGHNT and CDR2 as YYREEE (reference sequence). The CDR3 DNA reads as TGTGCCAGCAGCTTATGGGGGCGAGCCTATAATTCACCCCTCCACTTT. Its protein product is CASSLWGRAYNSPLHF.

This clone was seen a handful of times. This sequence joins TRBV6-1 and TRBJ2-7, with TRBD2 matching over 7 bases. J gave up 2 bases and V 0 bases, and 4 bases lay outside the gene matches. Germline V gene data show CDR1 as MNHNS and CDR2 as SASEGT. This CDR3 contains 15 residues. The chain's CDR3 is CASSEAGTTPYEQYF. The CDR3 nucleotides read TGTGCCAGCAGTGAAGCTGGGACTACACCCTACGAGCAGTACTTC.

The CDR3 is CASSSRGWDGYTF. The CDR3 DNA sequence: TGTGCCAGCAGCTCCAGGGGGTGGGATGGCTACACCTTC. The chain recombines TRBV7-2 with TRBJ1-2; 7 nucleotides line up with TRBD1. CDR3 length: 13 amino acids. Germline V CDR1 and CDR2: SGHTA, FQGNSA. V trimming: 4 bases; J trimming: 6 bases; junction bases outside the gene matches: 5. The full variable domain, with the rest looked up from reference TRBV7-2 and TRBJ1-2, is GAGVSQSPSNKVTEKGKDVELRCDPISGHTALYWYRQSLGQGLEFLIYFQGNSAPDKSGLPSDRFSAERTGGSVSTLTIQRTQQEDSAVYLCASSSRGWDGYTFGSGTRLTVV.

The V gene is TRBV6-5, the J gene TRBJ1-6, with 7 bases matching TRBD1. Trimming at V came to 7 bases and at J to 5 bases, leaving 5 bases not matched to a gene. The CDR3 is 14 residues long. From germline, CDR1 is MNHEY and CDR2 SVGAGI. CDR3 coding DNA: TGTGCCAGCACCCTGGGACAGAATAATTCACCCCTCCACTTT. Amino acids: CASTLGQNNSPLHF.